This entry describes one TCR beta chain. CDR1 is MDHEN and CDR2 is SYDVKM in the germline V gene. The junction had 4 bases not matched to a gene; V was cut back by 6 bases and J by 6 bases. The CDR3 totals 15 residues. Profiled with immunoSEQ multiplex PCR; TCRdb holds only in-frame clones, not every one. The sample has about 220,000 clones; about 80% are singletons. The data belong to a study of blood T cell repertoires in COVID-19. On the study more broadly: There were acute and convalescent COVID-19 samples, and they came from the United States, Italy and Spain. T cells, B-cell-depleted T cells, or PBMCs provided the cDNA or gDNA that served as material.

The chain recombines TRBV28 with TRBJ2-1; 14 nucleotides match TRBD2. The source is an older woman with acute or convalescent COVID-19. Sequenced input: peripheral blood. CDR3 sequence reads: CASRMTSGGVNEQFF. The CDR3 bases are TGTGCCAGCAGGATGACTAGCGGGGGGGTCAATGAGCAGTTCTTC.